The 32 T cell receptor beta chains below come from one sample, sequenced in a study of OX40 agonist ivuxolimab in advanced cancers. Libraries came from the immunoSEQ multiplex PCR assay. TCRdb provides this immuneACCESS table in a form limited to in-frame rearrangements. Some clones are lacking; in checked studies, under half of them reflect an unresolved V gene, and why the rest are absent is not known. For this sample the table gives 50,000 to 70,000 clones, of which about 88% were detected only once. The ten most abundant clones make up 3% of the sample. The sample was CD4+ or CD8+ T cells sorted from blood, taken in a trial of the OX40 agonist ivuxolimab. The receptors were gathered from an adult with an advanced solid tumor such as melanoma, head and neck, liver or kidney cancer.

The chain links TRBV2 to TRBJ2-7; 7 nucleotides line up with TRBD1. This CDR3 region has 13 residues. Germline trimming cut 8 bases from V and 9 bases from J; bases unmatched to any gene: 13. The V gene's germline CDR1 is SNHLY and CDR2 FYNNEI. CDR3 amino acids: CASRTDRTFGQYF. CDR3 nucleotide sequence: TGTGCCAGCCGAACGGACAGGACCTTTGGGCAGTACTTC.

V gene TRBV20-1 combines with J gene TRBJ1-2; D unclear. This CDR3 is 11 amino acids long. From germline, CDR1 is DFQATT and CDR2 SNEGSKA (reference sequence). V shed 1 base and J shed 6 bases, with 6 bases lying between them. CDR3 DNA: TGCAGTGCTAGAGTTAGACATGGCTACACCTTC. It encodes CSARVRHGYTF.

J is TRBJ1-3 and V is TRBV30; 7 bases are a match to TRBD1. The CDR3 is 15 amino acids. The germline gives CDR1 GTSNPN, CDR2 SVGIG (reference sequence). V lost 3 bases, J lost 0 bases, and 5 bases stayed unmatched. CDR3 residues: CAWSQDRFSGNTIYF. Here the CDR3 DNA reads TGTGCCTGGAGCCAGGACAGGTTCTCTGGAAACACCATATATTTT. The full variable domain, completed using reference TRBV30 and TRBJ1-3, is SQTIHQWPATLVQPVGSPLSLECTVEGTSNPNLYWYRQAAGRGLQLLFYSVGIGQISSEVPQNLSASRPQDRQFILSSKKLLLSDSGFYLCAWSQDRFSGNTIYFGEGSWLTVV.

The chain has TRBV28 and TRBJ2-5, with 9 bases identical to TRBD1. CDR3 length: 17 amino acids. CDR1 and CDR2 (germline): MDHEN, SYDVKM. J gave up 3 bases and V 4 bases, and 12 bases lay outside the gene matches. The CDR3 region is CASSSPFTGGAKETQYF. The CDR3 nucleotides are TGTGCCAGCAGTTCCCCTTTCACAGGGGGCGCGAAAGAGACCCAGTACTTC.

This clone was recorded a few times. The genes are TRBV7-2 and TRBJ1-1, with D perhaps TRBD1 (5 bases). This CDR3 region has 15 residues. Germline CDR1 reads SGHTA; CDR2 reads FQGNSA. V dropped 5 bases and J dropped 2 bases, with 15 bases sitting between them. This CDR3 reads CASSVTGPGNTEAFF. The CDR3 DNA is TGTGCCAGCAGCGTTACGGGACCGGGAAACACTGAAGCTTTCTTT.

This clone was detected once. The V gene is TRBV5-1, the J gene TRBJ2-7; 10 bases match TRBD1. After removal of 5 bases from V and 1 base from J, the junction contained 15 bases not matched to a gene. Germline CDR1 SGHRS, CDR2 YFSETQ. This CDR3 region has 18 residues. CDR3 DNA: TGCGCCAGCAGTTCTTGGGGGACAGGGGACTCCCTTTCCTACGAGCAGTACTTC. Protein: CASSSWGTGDSLSYEQYF. The full variable domain, in which reference TRBV5-1 and TRBJ2-7 provide the parts outside the CDR3, is KAGVTQTPRYLIKTRGQQVTLSCSPISGHRSVSWYQQTPGQGLQFLFEYFSETQRNKGNFPGRFSGRQFSNSRSEMNVSTLELGDSALYLCASSSWGTGDSLSYEQYFGPGTRLTVT.

The V call is TRBV11-2, the J call TRBJ1-1; TRBD1 agrees at 10 bases. The J segment lost 4 bases and the V segment lost 5 bases, leaving 10 bases of the junction unmatched. The CDR3 totals 16 residues. Germline V gives CDR1 SGHAT, CDR2 FQNNGV. The CDR3 sequence: CASSQDRGRRGTEAFF. The CDR3 DNA reads TGTGCCAGCAGCCAAGACAGGGGGCGACGGGGCACTGAAGCTTTCTTT.

This clone occurred once. The rearrangement uses TRBV7-3 and TRBJ1-2; D is unclear. The germline V gene encodes CDR1 SGHTA and CDR2 FQGTGA. This CDR3 region has 13 residues. V dropped 0 bases and J dropped 5 bases, with 7 bases sitting between them. The CDR3, as DNA: TGTGCCAGCAGCTTAACGGAAGGTTATGGCTACACCTTC. Translated: CASSLTEGYGYTF.

This chain links TRBV7-8 with TRBJ2-3; D call uncertain. Germline CDR1 SGHVS, CDR2 FQNEAQ. Trimming pared 3 bases from V and 4 bases from J, leaving 11 bases between. The CDR3 is 14 residues long. The CDR3 DNA is TGTGCCAGCAGCTTGGGCATTGGAGCAGATACGCAGTATTTT. Amino acid sequence: CASSLGIGADTQYF. Filled out from reference TRBV7-8 and TRBJ2-3, the complete variable domain reads GAGVSQSPRYKVAKRGQDVALRCDPISGHVSLFWYQQALGQGPEFLTYFQNEAQLDKSGLPSDRFFAERPEGSVSTLKIQRTQQEDSAVYLCASSLGIGADTQYFGPGTRLTVL.

This clone appeared many times. The chain links TRBV27 to TRBJ1-5, with D maybe TRBD1 (6 bases). Per the germline V gene, CDR1 is MNHEY and CDR2 is SMNVEV (reference sequence). This CDR3 comprises 16 residues. With 0 bases removed from V and 6 bases from J, the gap between germline ends came to 15 bases. The CDR3, as DNA: TGTGCCAGCAGTTTATCCGGGGGCGGTTCCGGTCAGCCCCAGCATTTT. Its protein product is CASSLSGGGSGQPQHF.

V is TRBV18 and J is TRBJ2-5; 7 nucleotides align to TRBD2. Germline V CDR1 and CDR2: KGHSH, LQKENI. Trimming removed 5 bases from V and 9 bases from J; junction bases left unmatched: 12. This CDR3 has 14 amino acids. DNA of the CDR3: TGTGCCAGCTCATCCGAGACTAGCCTGGGGTCCCAGTACTTC. Translating it yields CASSSETSLGSQYF.

The chain joins TRBV30 to TRBJ1-3, with D possibly being TRBD1 (6 bases). Trimming removed 4 bases at V and 2 bases at J, with 12 bases between. Germline V gene lookup returns CDR1 GTSNPN and CDR2 SVGIG (reference sequence). This CDR3 is 14 amino acids long. The CDR3, as DNA: TGTGCCTGGACAGGGGCCACTACTGGAAACACCATATATTTT. This translates into CAWTGATTGNTIYF.

The J gene is TRBJ2-7, the V gene TRBV4-1; 7 nucleotides align to TRBD2. Germline values: CDR1 MGHRA, CDR2 YSYEKL. CDR3 length: 17 residues. The V segment lost 0 bases and the J segment 7 bases; nucleotides outside the gene matches: 15. CDR3: CASSQDIRDPRAGEQYF. For the CDR3, the DNA is TGCGCCAGCAGCCAAGATATCCGGGACCCCAGAGCGGGGGAGCAGTACTTC.

The chain links TRBV5-4 to TRBJ2-3; D is unclear. CDR1 and CDR2 from the germline V gene are SGHNT and YYREEE (reference sequence). Deletions cut 1 base from V and 0 bases from J, with 0 bases between. The CDR3 spans 12 residues. The DNA of the CDR3 is TGTGCCAGCAGCTTGAGCACAGATACGCAGTATTTT. This sequence encodes CASSLSTDTQYF. The variable domain in full, completed from reference TRBV5-4 and TRBJ2-3, reads ETGVTQSPTHLIKTRGQQVTLRCSSQSGHNTVSWYQQALGQGPQFIFQYYREEENGRGNFPPRFSGLQFPNYSSELNVNALELDDSALYLCASSLSTDTQYFGPGTRLTVL.

This sequence joins TRBV7-1 and TRBJ1-2; D is unresolved. TRBV7-1 is known as an ORF, though its function is uncertain. The CDR3 is 12 amino acids. V was pared by 7 bases and J by 3 bases, with 9 bases between. In DNA, the CDR3 is TGTGCCAGCACCACACCGGACTATGGCTACACCTTC. The encoded protein is CASTTPDYGYTF.

The chain is built from TRBV5-1 and TRBJ2-5; D not certain. This CDR3 region has 15 residues. V lost 0 bases and J lost 3, with 12 bases in between. CDR1 is SGHRS and CDR2 is YFSETQ in the germline V gene. The CDR3, as DNA: TGCGCCAGCAGCTTGGCCCCGAACACCAAAGAGACCCAGTACTTC. This encodes CASSLAPNTKETQYF.

In DNA form, the CDR3 reads TGTGCCAGCAGTTTAGGGGGGGACACTGAAGCTTTCTTT. Translating it yields CASSLGGDTEAFF. V gene TRBV28 combines with J gene TRBJ1-1; D may be TRBD1 (5 bases). V was shortened by 2 bases and J by 3 bases, with 7 bases between the two germline ends. Germline V gene data show CDR1 as MDHEN and CDR2 as SYDVKM. The CDR3 runs to 13 residues.

The chain is built from TRBV18 and TRBJ1-1, with D hard to call. Germline CDR1 reads KGHSH; CDR2 reads LQKENI. The CDR3 sequence is 14 residues long. Deletions cut 3 bases from V and 3 bases from J, with 11 bases between. CDR3 DNA: TGTGCCAGCTCACCTTCGGGTGGGGACACTGAAGCTTTCTTT. Translation gives CASSPSGGDTEAFF.

The chain recombines TRBV30 with TRBJ2-7; perhaps TRBD1 as D (7 bases). This CDR3 has 11 residues. V was cut by 5 bases and J by 6 bases, with 11 bases left in between. Germline loops: CDR1 GTSNPN, CDR2 SVGIG (reference sequence). In DNA, the CDR3 is TGTGCCTGGGCAGGGGGGCTCGAGCAGTACTTC. This codes for CAWAGGLEQYF.

The V call is TRBV19, the J call TRBJ2-3, with TRBD1 matching 9 bases. The junction had 15 bases not matched to a gene; V was cut back by 7 bases and J by 4 bases. The CDR3 runs 17 residues. Per germline, CDR1 LNHDA and CDR2 SQIVND (reference sequence). In nucleotides, the CDR3 is TGTGCCAGTATGAGCTATGGACAGGGGAGGATCGCAGATACGCAGTATTTT. Translating gives CASMSYGQGRIADTQYF.

This clone is a singleton in its sample. This rearrangement joins TRBV6-5 to TRBJ2-2; 8 bases are a match to TRBD1. The CDR3 has 14 residues. J lost 7 bases, V lost 4 bases, and 5 bases had no gene match. The germline CDR1 and CDR2 sequences are MNHEY and SVGAGI. The CDR3 reads CASSSAGGSGELFF. For the CDR3, the DNA is TGTGCCAGCAGTTCAGCAGGGGGCAGCGGGGAGCTGTTTTTT.

J is TRBJ2-1 and V is TRBV5-4; the D is unclear. V dropped 0 bases and J dropped 8 bases, with 15 bases sitting between them. Germline CDR1 is SGHNT and CDR2 is YYREEE (reference sequence). The CDR3 has 15 amino acids. CDR3 in amino acids: CASSLDRGPFYEQFF. In DNA form, the CDR3 reads TGTGCCAGCAGCTTGGATCGCGGCCCCTTCTATGAGCAGTTCTTC.

The V and J genes are TRBV5-4 and TRBJ2-7; 11 nucleotides align to TRBD2. V was pared by 4 bases and J by 0 bases, with 6 bases of the junction left unmatched. Germline V gene lookup returns CDR1 SGHNT and CDR2 YYREEE (reference sequence). The CDR3 is made up of 16 amino acids. The CDR3, as DNA: TGTGCCAGCAGCCCCAGACTAGCGGGGATCTCCTACGAGCAGTACTTC. Translation gives CASSPRLAGISYEQYF.

V is TRBV7-3 and J is TRBJ2-5, with TRBD2 matching 7 bases. The CDR3 has 16 residues. Germline CDR1 SGHTA, CDR2 FQGTGA. V trimming: 2 bases; J trimming: 5 bases; junction bases outside the gene matches: 11. The CDR3 protein is CASSLSGGASRETQYF. CDR3 bases: TGTGCCAGCAGCTTATCGGGGGGAGCCTCTCGGGAGACCCAGTACTTC.

This clone came up a few times. J is TRBJ2-5 and V is TRBV7-9, with 7 bases lining up with TRBD1. V lost 3 bases to trimming and J lost 2 bases; unmatched junction nucleotides: 3. This CDR3 is 14 amino acids long. The V gene's germline CDR1 is SEHNR and CDR2 FQNEAQ (reference sequence). The CDR3 region is CASSLVRGQETQYF. CDR3 nucleotide sequence: TGTGCCAGCAGCTTGGTCAGGGGGCAAGAGACCCAGTACTTC.

The chain couples TRBV18 to TRBJ2-5; TRBD1 matches at 8 bases. CDR3 size: 16 residues. The V gene end was trimmed by 4 bases and the J gene end by 4 bases; junction bases not matched to a gene: 11. CDR1 is KGHSH, CDR2 LQKENI, per germline. CDR3 protein: CASSQTGGVRGETQYF. CDR3 nucleotide sequence: TGTGCCAGCTCACAAACAGGGGGTGTTCGTGGAGAGACCCAGTACTTC.

V usage is TRBV19 and J usage is TRBJ1-6; 7 positions agree with TRBD1. The CDR3 contains 15 residues. The V and J ends lost 8 bases and 6 bases, in that order; junction bases with no gene match: 10. CDR1 and CDR2 from the germline V gene are LNHDA and SQIVND (reference sequence). The CDR3 DNA is TGTGCCAGTTCCACAGGGGCTAGGAGTAATTCACCCCTCCACTTT. Translated: CASSTGARSNSPLHF. The full variable domain, completed using reference TRBV19 and TRBJ1-6, is DGGITQSPKYLFRKEGQNVTLSCEQNLNHDAMYWYRQDPGQGLRLIYYSQIVNDFQKGDIAEGYSVSREKKESFPLTVTSAQKNPTAFYLCASSTGARSNSPLHFGNGTRLTVT.

This clone was recorded only once. The V and J genes are TRBV28 and TRBJ1-1; TRBD1 agrees at 8 bases. Trimming removed 2 bases from V and 5 bases from J; junction bases left unmatched: 10. Germline V gene sequence: CDR1 MDHEN, CDR2 SYDVKM. The CDR3 is 16 amino acids. CDR3 protein: CASSLGFRRGRTEAFF. The CDR3 nucleotides are TGTGCCAGCAGTTTAGGGTTTCGCAGGGGGCGGACTGAAGCTTTCTTT.

The rearrangement joins TRBV20-1 to TRBJ2-1; the D is unclear. Per the germline V gene, CDR1 is DFQATT and CDR2 is SNEGSKA (reference sequence). CDR3 length: 11 amino acids. Deletions cut 0 bases from V and 8 bases from J, with 5 bases between. In DNA, the CDR3 is TGCAGTGCTAGAGAGAGCGATGAGCAGTTCTTC. Protein product: CSARESDEQFF.

This chain uses TRBV16 with TRBJ1-6; D not resolved. This CDR3 region has 13 residues. Germline V CDR1 and CDR2: KGHSY, FQNENV. V was pared by 1 base and J by 7 bases, with 5 bases between. DNA for the CDR3: TGTGCCAGCAGCCAATGGTGGAATTCACCCCTCCACTTT. Translation: CASSQWWNSPLHF.

The chain uses TRBV5-1 and TRBJ2-7; unclear D gene. Per germline, CDR1 SGHRS and CDR2 YFSETQ. There are 14 residues in the CDR3. Trimming shortened V by 3 bases and J by 3 bases, and 13 bases separated the two germline ends. The CDR3 coding sequence is TGCGCCAGCAGCTCGGCCGACACCAACTACGAGCAGTACTTC. Translation gives CASSSADTNYEQYF.

This chain connects TRBV18 to TRBJ1-1, with 7 bases lining up with TRBD1. CDR3 length: 14 residues. The germline CDR1 and CDR2 sequences are KGHSH and LQKENI. With 3 bases clipped from V and 1 base from J, the junction kept 2 bases outside the gene matches. The DNA of the CDR3 is TGTGCCAGCTCACCGCAGGGGGGGAACACTGAAGCTTTCTTT. Encoded protein: CASSPQGGNTEAFF.